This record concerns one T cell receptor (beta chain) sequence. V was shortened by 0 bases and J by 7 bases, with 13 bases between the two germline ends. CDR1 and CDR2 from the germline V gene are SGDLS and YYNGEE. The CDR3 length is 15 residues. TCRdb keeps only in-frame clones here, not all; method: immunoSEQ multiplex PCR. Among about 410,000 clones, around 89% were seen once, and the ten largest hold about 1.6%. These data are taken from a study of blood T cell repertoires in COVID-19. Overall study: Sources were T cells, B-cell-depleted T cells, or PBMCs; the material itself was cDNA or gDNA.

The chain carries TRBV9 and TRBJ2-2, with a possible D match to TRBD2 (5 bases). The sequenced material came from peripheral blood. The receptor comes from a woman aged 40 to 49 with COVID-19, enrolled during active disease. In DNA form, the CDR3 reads TGTGCCAGCAGCGTAGACCCCCTGGCGGGCGGGGAGCTGTTTTTT. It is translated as CASSVDPLAGGELFF.